These 20 T cell receptor beta chains share one sample of origin, sequenced in a study of T cells in localized non-small cell lung cancer. The assay was immunoSEQ multiplex PCR, and TCRdb's table has in-frame clones only and misses some. Among fewer than 45,000 clones listed, around nine tenths were seen once. Sequencing used peripheral blood, obtained before any cancer treatment. These receptors were collected from a female donor over 55 with stage I squamous cell lung carcinoma.

The J gene is TRBJ2-7, the V gene TRBV5-1; 7 bases are shared with TRBD1. CDR3 length: 13 amino acids. Germline lookup yields CDR1 SGHRS and CDR2 YFSETQ. V shed 0 bases, J shed 6 bases, and the junction held 3 bases outside the gene matches. The CDR3 DNA sequence: TGCGCCAGCAGCTTGGGGACAGGCCTCGAGCAGTACTTC. Translated, it gives CASSLGTGLEQYF. The whole variable domain, remainder taken from reference TRBV5-1 and TRBJ2-7, is KAGVTQTPRYLIKTRGQQVTLSCSPISGHRSVSWYQQTPGQGLQFLFEYFSETQRNKGNFPGRFSGRQFSNSRSEMNVSTLELGDSALYLCASSLGTGLEQYFGPGTRLTVT.

This clone showed up just a few times. V gene TRBV7-3 combines with J gene TRBJ2-3; 13 bases are a match to TRBD2. Germline loops: CDR1 SGHTA, CDR2 FQGTGA. After removal of 4 bases from V and 5 bases from J, the junction contained 9 bases not matched to a gene. The CDR3 totals 17 residues. DNA for the CDR3: TGTGCCAGCAGCTCCGGGCCGGGACTAGCGGGACAAGATACGCAGTATTTT. It yields the protein CASSSGPGLAGQDTQYF.

The chain is built from TRBV7-2 and TRBJ1-1; 7 nucleotides line up with TRBD1. Germline values: CDR1 SGHTA, CDR2 FQGNSA. This CDR3 is built from 16 residues. V lost 4 bases and J lost 0; bases outside the gene matches: 8. Here the CDR3 reads CASSSRTGAMNTEAFF. CDR3 nucleotides: TGTGCCAGCAGCTCCCGGACAGGCGCCATGAACACTGAAGCTTTCTTT.

The chain couples TRBV4-1 to TRBJ2-7; D not certain. Per the germline V gene, CDR1 is MGHRA and CDR2 is YSYEKL. Trimming took 4 bases from V and 2 from J, leaving 9 bases between them. This CDR3 contains 13 residues. The CDR3 DNA sequence: TGCGCCAGCAGCCTGCGCCAGACCTACGAGCAGTACTTC. Its protein is CASSLRQTYEQYF.

The CDR3 bases are TGTGCCAGCAGCCGTCAGACAGGGCCCCAAGAGACCCAGTACTTC. Translating it yields CASSRQTGPQETQYF. The chain combines TRBV7-2 with TRBJ2-5; 7 nucleotides match TRBD1. Germline V gene lookup returns CDR1 SGHTA and CDR2 FQGNSA. This CDR3 region has 15 residues. J lost 1 base, V lost 5 bases, and 7 bases had no gene match.

The chain uses TRBV5-4 and TRBJ2-5, with D perhaps TRBD1 or TRBD2 (6 bases each). V gave up 3 bases and J gave up 4 bases, with 10 bases separating them. Per the germline V gene, CDR1 is SGHNT and CDR2 is YYREEE (reference sequence). The length of the CDR3 is 13 residues. In DNA, the CDR3 is TGTGCCAGCAGCTCACAGGGAGGAGAGACCCAGTACTTC. Translating gives CASSSQGGETQYF. Filled out from reference TRBV5-4 and TRBJ2-5, the complete variable domain reads ETGVTQSPTHLIKTRGQQVTLRCSSQSGHNTVSWYQQALGQGPQFIFQYYREEENGRGNFPPRFSGLQFPNYSSELNVNALELDDSALYLCASSSQGGETQYFGPGTRLLVL.

The chain recombines TRBV5-1 with TRBJ2-2; TRBD1 aligns across 11 bases. The CDR3 has 15 residues. CDR1 SGHRS and CDR2 YFSETQ come from the germline V gene. V lost 3 bases and J lost 7; bases outside the gene matches: 5. Here the CDR3 DNA reads TGCGCCAGCAGCTCGGGACAGGGGGAGAACGGGGAGCTGTTTTTT. It encodes CASSSGQGENGELFF.

In this sample, this clone turned up once. V and J are TRBV7-9 and TRBJ2-3; D not resolved. V lost 4 bases and J lost 2, with 7 bases in between. Germline CDR1 and CDR2: SEHNR and FQNEAQ (reference sequence). This CDR3 is 13 amino acids long. The CDR3 DNA reads TGTGCCAGCAGCTCGAGGTACACAGATACGCAGTATTTT. This sequence encodes CASSSRYTDTQYF. The full variable domain, rest sourced from reference TRBV7-9 and TRBJ2-3, is DTGVSQNPRHKITKRGQNVTFRCDPISEHNRLYWYRQTLGQGPEFLTYFQNEAQLEKSRLLSDRFSAERPKGSFSTLEIQRTEQGDSAMYLCASSSRYTDTQYFGPGTRLTVL.

This chain joins TRBV7-2 and TRBJ2-3; TRBD2 aligns across 7 bases. The CDR3 length is 15 residues. J lost 0 bases, V lost 5 bases, and 5 bases had no gene match. Germline assignment: CDR1 SGHTA and CDR2 FQGNSA. The CDR3 is CASSPVGGSTDTQYF. DNA of the CDR3: TGTGCCAGCAGCCCTGTGGGAGGGAGCACAGATACGCAGTATTTT. The full variable domain, rest sourced from reference TRBV7-2 and TRBJ2-3, is GAGVSQSPSNKVTEKGKDVELRCDPISGHTALYWYRQSLGQGLEFLIYFQGNSAPDKSGLPSDRFSAERTGGSVSTLTIQRTQQEDSAVYLCASSPVGGSTDTQYFGPGTRLTVL.

The rearrangement joins TRBV7-9 to TRBJ2-1; D gene unclear. Trimming took off 2 bases at V and 7 bases at J, with 12 bases between the two ends. The CDR3 extends over 14 amino acids. CDR1 and CDR2 (germline): SEHNR, FQNEAQ (reference sequence). CDR3 sequence reads: CASSLRAEPNEQFF. The CDR3 DNA follows: TGTGCCAGCAGCTTACGGGCGGAGCCTAATGAGCAGTTCTTC.

The chain uses TRBV29-1 and TRBJ2-7; 8 bases fit TRBD2. Trimming at V came to 5 bases and at J to 6 bases, leaving 12 bases not matched to a gene. Germline V lookup: CDR1 SQVTM, CDR2 ANQGSEA. This CDR3 comprises 14 residues. The CDR3 DNA follows: TGCAGCGTTTCCAGGACTAGCAGTCAAGGCGAGCAGTACTTC. This encodes CSVSRTSSQGEQYF.

This chain joins TRBV6-5 and TRBJ1-2; D is unresolved. The V end lost 7 bases, the J end lost 8 bases, and 17 bases lay between the germline ends. Germline CDR1 is MNHEY and CDR2 is SVGAGI. The CDR3 is 13 residues long. The chain's CDR3 is CASKDLHTEGYTF. DNA of the CDR3: TGTGCCAGCAAAGACCTCCATACCGAAGGCTACACCTTC.

This chain links TRBV29-1 with TRBJ2-7, with TRBD2 matching over 12 bases. Germline CDR1 reads SQVTM; CDR2 reads ANQGSEA. The CDR3 length is 14 residues. V gave up 7 bases and J gave up 5 bases; unmatched junction bases: 9. CDR3 residues: CSATTSGRRNEQYF. The CDR3 bases are TGCAGCGCAACAACTAGCGGGAGGCGCAACGAGCAGTACTTC.

This chain joins TRBV30 and TRBJ1-2, with D possibly TRBD1 on 5 matching bases. V lost 0 bases to trimming and J lost 6 bases, with 11 bases between them. CDR1 is GTSNPN, CDR2 SVGIG, per germline (reference sequence). The CDR3 runs 13 residues. In DNA, the CDR3 is TGTGCCTGGAGTGTAAAGGGGAGTCATGGCTACACCTTC. Translation gives CAWSVKGSHGYTF.

The chain recombines TRBV6-6 with TRBJ1-2; 8 bases align to TRBD1. The CDR3 extends over 14 amino acids. The junction had 4 bases not matched to a gene; V was cut back by 2 bases and J by 5 bases. Germline lookup yields CDR1 MNHNY and CDR2 SVGAGI (reference sequence). The CDR3 is CASSYAGGGYGYTF. DNA for the CDR3: TGTGCCAGCAGTTACGCAGGGGGCGGGTATGGCTACACCTTC.

The V gene is TRBV7-2, the J gene TRBJ2-1; TRBD2 is a possible D gene (5 bases). Trimming took 2 bases from V and 6 from J, leaving 14 bases between them. This CDR3 contains 15 residues. In germline, CDR1 is SGHTA, CDR2 FQGNSA. CDR3 nucleotide sequence: TGTGCCAGCAGCTTAAGTTGGGATGCGGGCAATGAGCAGTTCTTC. Amino acid sequence: CASSLSWDAGNEQFF.

V is TRBV5-1 and J is TRBJ1-1; D might be TRBD1 (5 bases). Deletions cut 3 bases from V and 5 bases from J, with 8 bases between. Germline lookup yields CDR1 SGHRS and CDR2 YFSETQ. The CDR3 is 12 residues long. Written as DNA, the CDR3 is TGCGCCAGCAGCTCCGGGGGGACTGAAGCTTTCTTT. Its translation is CASSSGGTEAFF.

Written as DNA, the CDR3 is TGTGCCAGCAGCTTAGAGGCCTACTACTCGGGGAGCTACAATGAGCAGTTCTTC. Its translation: CASSLEAYYSGSYNEQFF. The J gene is TRBJ2-1, the V gene TRBV7-2, with D perhaps TRBD2 (5 bases). Germline-derived CDR1 and CDR2 are SGHTA and FQGNSA. V dropped 1 base and J dropped 3 bases, with 19 bases sitting between them. The CDR3 is made up of 18 amino acids.

This clone appeared a single time. The CDR3 bases are TGTGCCAGCAGCGTAGTCCCGGAGTACGAGCAGTACTTC. Its translation is CASSVVPEYEQYF. The chain couples TRBV9 to TRBJ2-7; D not resolved. The germline V gene has CDR1 SGDLS and CDR2 YYNGEE. The CDR3 is 13 amino acids. V lost 0 bases to trimming and J lost 4 bases, with 8 bases between them.

This rearrangement joins TRBV4-3 to TRBJ2-3; 8 nucleotides line up with TRBD2. Germline assignment: CDR1 LGHNA and CDR2 YSLEER. The CDR3 has 17 amino acids. With 0 bases clipped from V and 6 bases from J, the junction kept 11 bases outside the gene matches. The CDR3 sequence is CASSQDWWSGSGDTQYF. The CDR3 nucleotides are TGCGCCAGCAGCCAAGATTGGTGGAGCGGGAGCGGCGATACGCAGTATTTT.